Reported below is one TCR beta chain. Antigen: not known. This record comes from a study of cytomegalovirus exposure and HLA in healthy donors. Study conclusions and caveats: Reportedly, cytomegalovirus status was diagnosed with high sensitivity and specificity. Follow-up analysis later connected one missense variant in DCLRE1C with trimming of TCR beta V- and J-genes. Among CMV-associated TCR beta chains, most appeared HLA-restricted in a later analysis. According to the study, 160 or so TCR beta chains were cytomegalovirus-associated.

With 60 Vbeta and 13 Jbeta primers, the PCR was carried out. The repertoire was sequenced with immunoSEQ multiplex PCR; TCRdb's copy has only in-frame clones and lacks some. The table records 100,000 or so clones, 60% to 80% of them present only once. The CDR3 is 14 amino acids. Germline CDR1 MNHNS, CDR2 SASEGT. Trimming pared 6 bases from V and 0 bases from J, leaving 8 bases between. Sequencing input: PBMCs. The chain links TRBV6-1 to TRBJ2-2; D is possibly TRBD1 (6 bases). The TCR sequence derives from a woman in her thirties or forties in good health and CMV-seropositive. As DNA, the CDR3 is TGTGCCAGCAGCACAGGGACGAACACCGGGGAGCTGTTTTTT. Translated: CASSTGTNTGELFF.